One sample yielded the 29 T cell receptor beta chains listed below, sequenced in a study of T-cell reconstitution after alpha-beta-depleted transplantation in children. The TCRbeta library was prepared with unique molecular identifiers. TCRdb processed the PCR reads anew with MiXCR; each CDR3 protein has one entry. The data show more than 200,000 distinct CDR3 sequences, more than 20% seen once. Material: PBMCs, mostly from graft donor cells, obtained 360 days after TCRalphabeta/CD19-depleted stem cell transplant. These receptors all stem from a female patient under 10 years old who had a stem cell transplant for congenital amegakaryocytic thrombocytopenia, so the T cells may come from the graft donor.

The J gene is TRBJ2-7, the V gene TRBV20-1; 8 bases map to TRBD2. V lost 5 bases and J lost 1; bases outside the gene matches: 10. CDR1 and CDR2 (germline): DFQATT, SNEGSKA (reference sequence). This CDR3 spans 15 amino acids. The CDR3 nucleotides read TGCAGTGCTGGGACGTTTAGCGGGACTTCCTACGAGCAGTACTTC. It specifies CSAGTFSGTSYEQYF.

Only a few counts were recorded for this clonotype. This chain links TRBV9 with TRBJ2-1, with TRBD2 matching over 8 bases. This CDR3 is 15 amino acids long. The V segment lost 0 bases and the J segment 4 bases; nucleotides outside the gene matches: 3. Germline lookup yields CDR1 SGDLS and CDR2 YYNGEE. The CDR3 sequence is CASSVVSGKYNEQFF. Written as DNA, the CDR3 is TGTGCCAGCAGCGTAGTTAGCGGGAAGTACAATGAGCAGTTCTTC.

This clonotype was detected many times. The chain recombines TRBV5-1 with TRBJ2-2, with TRBD1 as a possible D gene (6 bases). CDR3 size: 15 residues. Germline-derived CDR1 and CDR2 are SGHRS and YFSETQ. Between the trimmed V and J ends, which lost 3 bases and 4 bases, there was a span of 13 bases. In DNA form, the CDR3 reads TGCGCCAGCAGCTGGACAGTTTCAGGCACCGGGGAGCTGTTTTTT. It codes for CASSWTVSGTGELFF.

The rearrangement uses TRBV19 and TRBJ1-1; 9 bases match TRBD1. CDR3 size: 13 residues. The V and J ends lost 7 bases and 3 bases, in that order; junction bases with no gene match: 3. Germline-derived CDR1 and CDR2 are LNHDA and SQIVND (reference sequence). The CDR3, as DNA: TGTGCCAGTAAATGGACAGGGGACACTGAAGCTTTCTTT. Encoded protein: CASKWTGDTEAFF.

The genes are TRBV11-2 and TRBJ2-5; D is perhaps TRBD2 (6 bases). The V and J ends lost 2 bases and 3 bases respectively, with 10 bases between them. This CDR3 has 14 amino acids. CDR1 and CDR2 (germline): SGHAT, FQNNGV. This CDR3 is CASSLLGGKETQYF. CDR3 DNA sequence: TGTGCCAGCAGCTTACTCGGGGGAAAAGAGACCCAGTACTTC.

This clonotype appeared a few times. One end of the junction is discordant with germline, which a read error may explain. This sequence joins TRBV28 and TRBJ1-4, with no clear D. There are 17 residues in the CDR3. CDR1 and CDR2 from the germline V gene are MDHEN and SYDVKM. The chain's CDR3 is CASRTALRGATNEKPFF. The CDR3 region has the DNA TGTGCCAGTAGAACAGCGCTAAGAGGCGCAACTAATGAAAAACCGTTTTTT.

The table lists this clonotype with a few counts. V gene TRBV7-2 combines with J gene TRBJ2-3; D gene uncertain. The CDR3 length is 16 residues. CDR1 and CDR2 (germline): SGHTA, FQGNSA. Deletions cut 5 bases from V and 0 bases from J, with 15 bases between. The CDR3 is CASSAIRSLSTDTQYF. CDR3 DNA sequence: TGTGCCAGCAGCGCGATTCGGAGCCTCAGCACAGATACGCAGTATTTT.

This chain joins TRBV10-3 and TRBJ1-2, with TRBD1 matching over 9 bases. Germline V CDR1 and CDR2: ENHRY, SYGVKD. The CDR3 contains 15 residues. Unmatched junction bases numbered 10, after V lost 6 bases and J lost 5 bases. The CDR3 sequence is CAISMGQGRTYGYTF. In nucleotides, the CDR3 is TGTGCCATCAGCATGGGACAGGGAAGGACTTATGGCTACACCTTC.

This clonotype was recorded at least ten times. J is TRBJ2-2 and V is TRBV2, with D maybe TRBD2 (5 bases). The CDR3 totals 12 residues. Germline V gives CDR1 SNHLY, CDR2 FYNNEI. With 6 bases removed from V and 7 bases from J, the gap between germline ends came to 9 bases. CDR3 sequence reads: CASRVGSGELFF. The CDR3 nucleotides are TGTGCCAGCAGAGTAGGGAGCGGGGAGCTGTTTTTT.

The chain joins TRBV20-1 to TRBJ2-1, with D tentatively TRBD2 (5 bases). CDR1 and CDR2 from the germline V gene are DFQATT and SNEGSKA (reference sequence). This CDR3 is built from 11 residues. For the CDR3, the DNA is TGCGCTCGCGACTACTACAATGAGCAGTTCTTC. Amino acid sequence: CARDYYNEQFF.

V gene TRBV24-1 combines with J gene TRBJ2-4; D unclear. The CDR3 length is 19 residues. The germline CDR1 and CDR2 sequences are KGHDR and SFDVKD. The V and J ends lost 0 bases and 0 bases respectively, with 17 bases between them. The CDR3 is CATSDLHALVMLAKNIQYF. Written as DNA, the CDR3 is TGTGCCACCAGTGATTTGCACGCCCTGGTCATGCTAGCCAAAAACATTCAGTACTTC.

In this sample, this clonotype turned up a few times. The chain uses TRBV20-1 and TRBJ2-3, with 7 positions matching TRBD2. The CDR3 has 14 amino acids. In germline, CDR1 is DFQATT, CDR2 SNEGSKA (reference sequence). With 6 bases clipped from V and 5 bases from J, the junction kept 11 bases outside the gene matches. The CDR3 DNA reads as TGCAGTGCCTGGGGGGGAGGGAGTGGAGATACGCAGTATTTT. As protein: CSAWGGGSGDTQYF.

This clonotype showed up just a few times. This chain connects TRBV5-6 to TRBJ1-4; D call uncertain. V lost 5 bases and J lost 5, with 19 bases in between. The germline V gene has CDR1 SGHDT and CDR2 YYEEEE. The CDR3 length is 16 residues. The CDR3 sequence: CASSNIGEIENEKLFF. DNA for the CDR3: TGTGCCAGCAGTAACATTGGGGAGATTGAGAATGAAAAACTGTTTTTT.

The rearrangement joins TRBV7-9 to TRBJ2-5; D perhaps matches TRBD1 (5 bases). This CDR3 region has 14 residues. The germline V gene has CDR1 SEHNR and CDR2 FQNEAQ (reference sequence). Trimming left V 5 bases short and J 8 bases short, with 18 bases between. The DNA of the CDR3 is TGTGCCAGCAGCCTCACATCCGCGCAGGGAACCCAGTACTTC. Its protein product is CASSLTSAQGTQYF.

The chain combines TRBV27 with TRBJ2-2; 9 bases map to TRBD2. This CDR3 is built from 16 residues. Trimming removed 5 bases from V and 5 bases from J; junction bases left unmatched: 9. CDR1 and CDR2 from the germline V gene are MNHEY and SMNVEV (reference sequence). The CDR3 protein is CASSALAGGWTGELFF. CDR3 nucleotides: TGTGCCAGCAGTGCCTTGGCGGGAGGGTGGACCGGGGAGCTGTTTTTT.

The chain carries TRBV2 and TRBJ2-7; D possibly corresponds to TRBD2 (6 bases). The V and J ends lost 6 bases and 6 bases respectively, with 18 bases between them. This CDR3 is built from 14 residues. Germline values: CDR1 SNHLY, CDR2 FYNNEI. CDR3 DNA: TGTGCCAGCAGAGCTAAGGAGGGTTACTCCGAGCAGTACTTC. Residues: CASRAKEGYSEQYF.

The chain employs TRBV6-2 or TRBV6-3 and TRBJ2-3; a weak D match, TRBD2 (5 bases). V lost 2 bases to trimming and J lost 2 bases, with 8 bases between them. This CDR3 spans 14 amino acids. From germline, CDR1 is MNHEY and CDR2 SVGEGT. CDR3 nucleotide sequence: TGTGCCAGCAGTTACGTGACTACCACAGATACGCAGTATTTT. Its protein product is CASSYVTTTDTQYF.

This clonotype has ten or more counts. The gene calls are TRBV29-1 and TRBJ2-5; possibly TRBD1 for D (6 bases). The germline CDR1 and CDR2 sequences are SQVTM and ANQGSEA. Trimming removed 7 bases from V and 5 bases from J, with 11 bases in between. The CDR3 consists of 11 residues. The chain's CDR3 is CSGGQRETQYF. As DNA, the CDR3 is TGCAGCGGGGGACAACGGGAGACCCAGTACTTC. Drawing the rest from reference TRBV29-1 and TRBJ2-5, the complete variable domain is SAVISQKPSRDICQRGTSLTIQCQVDSQVTMMFWYRQQPGQSLTLIATANQGSEATYESGFVIDKFPISRPNLTFSTLTVSNMSPEDSSIYLCSGGQRETQYFGPGTRLLVL.

About this clonotype itself: Possible read error: a much larger clone is one base away. This sequence joins TRBV7-8 and TRBJ2-3; TRBD2 matches at 9 bases. This CDR3 spans 15 amino acids. Looked up from germline, CDR1 is SGHVS and CDR2 is FQNEAQ. In DNA form, the CDR3 reads TGTGCCTGCAGCTTAGCGGGAGTATTCACAGATACGCAGTATTTT. Translating gives CACSLAGVFTDTQYF.

This clonotype was detected a few times. J is TRBJ2-3 and V is TRBV5-1; tentatively, D is TRBD1 (5 bases). This CDR3 spans 14 amino acids. Germline CDR1 SGHRS, CDR2 YFSETQ. Trimming removed 1 base at V and 3 bases at J, with 9 bases between. The CDR3 DNA reads as TGCGCCAGCAGCTTGAGGGGTTTAACAGATACGCAGTATTTT. It specifies CASSLRGLTDTQYF.

The V gene is TRBV28, the J gene TRBJ2-7; 7 bases match TRBD2. The CDR3 is made up of 15 amino acids. With V trimmed by 5 bases and J by 1 base, 8 bases remained unmatched. Germline lookup yields CDR1 MDHEN and CDR2 SYDVKM. The CDR3 bases are TGTGCCAGCAGTCGTAGGTGGGAGGGATCCTACGAGCAGTACTTC. It codes for CASSRRWEGSYEQYF.

The rearrangement links TRBV6-2 or TRBV6-3 to TRBJ1-3; weak D call: TRBD1 (6 bases). V dropped 0 bases and J dropped 0 bases, with 21 bases sitting between them. The CDR3 extends over 20 amino acids. Looked up from germline, CDR1 is MNHEY and CDR2 is SVGEGT. The CDR3: CASSYSKSQDRKSSGNTIYF. The CDR3 DNA reads TGTGCCAGCAGTTACTCGAAGTCCCAGGACAGAAAATCCTCTGGAAACACCATATATTTT.

The rearrangement joins TRBV19 to TRBJ2-1; TRBD2 matches 8 bases. Germline loops: CDR1 LNHDA, CDR2 SQIVND (reference sequence). The CDR3 is made up of 16 amino acids. After removal of 1 base from V and 3 bases from J, the junction contained 5 bases not matched to a gene. The CDR3 DNA follows: TGTGCCAGTAGTATAGGGGCTAGCGGGCACTACAATGAGCAGTTCTTC. The encoded protein is CASSIGASGHYNEQFF.

The table lists this clonotype with a few counts. The gene calls are TRBV10-2 and TRBJ2-1, with 7 bases lining up with TRBD2. The CDR3 totals 12 residues. Germline V gene sequence: CDR1 WSHSY, CDR2 SAAADI. Germline trimming cut 7 bases from V and 6 bases from J; bases unmatched to any gene: 3. CDR3: CASNTGGNEQFF. The CDR3 region has the DNA TGCGCCAGCAACACGGGAGGCAATGAGCAGTTCTTC.

The CDR3 sequence: CASSGPGLAAYEQYF. CDR3 coding DNA: TGCGCCAGCAGCGGACCGGGACTAGCGGCCTACGAGCAGTACTTC. V usage is TRBV5-1 and J usage is TRBJ2-7, with 11 nucleotides matching TRBD2. Germline V gives CDR1 SGHRS, CDR2 YFSETQ. V lost 4 bases and J lost 2; bases outside the gene matches: 5. This CDR3 is 15 amino acids long.

This clonotype came up a few times. The CDR3: CASSTGRWGPLNTEAFF. CDR3 in DNA: TGTGCCAGCAGTACCGGACGTTGGGGTCCCCTGAACACTGAAGCTTTCTTT. This chain links TRBV7-9 with TRBJ1-1; no reliable D call. The CDR3 loop spans 17 amino acids. Trimming stripped 6 bases from V and 0 bases from J, with 20 bases between. CDR1 is SEHNR, CDR2 FQNEAQ, per germline (reference sequence).

Remarks on this clonotype: A clone one base away is much larger, so this may be a read error. The chain employs TRBV28 and TRBJ2-5; possibly TRBD2 for D (6 bases). Per germline, CDR1 MDHEN and CDR2 SYDVKM. This CDR3 contains 14 residues. CDR3 DNA: TGTGCCAGCAGTTTATTAGCGGACCAAAAGACCCAGTACTTC. Its protein is CASSLLADQKTQYF.

CDR3 sequence: CASSPGTSIYNEQFF. Written as DNA, the CDR3 is TGTGCCAGCAGTCCCGGGACTAGCATCTACAATGAGCAGTTCTTC. The rearrangement links TRBV12-3 or TRBV12-4 to TRBJ2-1; 9 bases are a match to TRBD2. The CDR3 consists of 15 residues. Losses at the gene ends were 5 bases for V and 3 bases for J; bases not matched to a gene: 5.

The sample holds a few counts of this clonotype. The chain has TRBV6-2 or TRBV6-3 and TRBJ2-7, with TRBD2 as a possible D gene (6 bases). V shed 4 bases and J shed 4 bases, with 14 bases lying between them. Germline CDR1 is MNHEY and CDR2 is SVGEGT. CDR3 length: 14 amino acids. CDR3 region: CASSSGSRRYEQYF. CDR3 nucleotides: TGTGCCAGCAGTTCCGGGAGTAGGAGATACGAGCAGTACTTC.